The present T cell receptor beta chain was sequenced within a study of glioma-infiltrating T cells after dendritic cell vaccination. Turning to the study itself: Dendritic cell vaccination trial patients had either newly diagnosed or recurrent glioblastoma. Findings and caveats of the study: No direct clonality-survival link was found; a diverse polyclonal response may matter.

Input was around 2 ug genomic DNA, or all available if less. Amplification used 60 V beta primers and 13 J beta primers. Measured with immunoSEQ multiplex PCR; TCRdb has only the in-frame clones, and not every one. The sample consists of around 92,000 clones, over 80% of them appearing once. About this clone: Its antigen is as yet unknown.

Sample time point: after dendritic cell vaccination, including at tumor progression/relapse. This receptor was obtained from a human donor with glioblastoma. Source: blood, taken after dendritic cell vaccination.

The CDR3 DNA is TGCGCCAGCAGCTTGACCCTCACAGATAACTATGGCTACACCTTC. Encoded protein: CASSLTLTDNYGYTF. This sequence joins TRBV5-1 and TRBJ1-2; D is unclear. Trimming removed 1 base from V and 1 base from J, with 11 bases in between. CDR1 and CDR2 from the germline V gene are SGHRS and YFSETQ. This CDR3 region has 15 residues.